This T cell receptor beta chain was retrieved from a study of T cells in Graves' hyperthyroidism and ophthalmopathy. Notes on the study in general: Among clonotypes expanded in thyroid above 0.001, most were also found in blood. Patients with ophthalmopathy were separated from those with stable hyperthyroidism by a 13 V-J model.

This clonotype was detected many times. Its target is unknown. Amplification targeted TCR beta CDR3 regions from RNA transcripts. Using the HTBI primer set, a first-round RT-PCR was run on the TCR CDR3. TCRdb ran MiXCR on the multiplex PCR reads and lists one entry per CDR3 protein. The sample includes approximately 600,000 distinct CDR3 sequences, roughly 15% seen only once; the top ten take roughly 4.5%. Diagnoses rested on clinical symptoms, serum thyroxine and TRAb, thyroid ultrasound and orbital computed tomography. The authors took PBMCs from 8 to 10 ml fresh peripheral blood. The sequencing sample was made of blood. The receptor was isolated from a woman aged 40 to 55 with Graves' ophthalmopathy.

Here the CDR3 reads CASSSYPRVEQYF. CDR3 nucleotides: TGTGCCAGCAGCTCATACCCTAGGGTCGAGCAGTACTTC. The V and J genes are TRBV11-2 and TRBJ2-7, with D unclear. Between the trimmed V and J ends, which lost 4 bases and 6 bases, there was a span of 13 bases. Looked up from germline, CDR1 is SGHAT and CDR2 is FQNNGV. This CDR3 has 13 residues. Together with reference TRBV11-2 and TRBJ2-7, the CDR3 gives the full variable domain: EAGVAQSPRYKIIEKRQSVAFWCNPISGHATLYWYQQILGQGPKLLIQFQNNGVVDDSQLPKDRFSAERLKGVDSTLKIQPAKLEDSAVYLCASSSYPRVEQYFGPGTRLTVT.